This T cell receptor (beta chain) was captured by sequencing in a study of Graves' ophthalmopathy and Graves' hyperthyroidism. As the template, RNA transcripts were used to amplify TCR beta CDR3 regions. Amplification began with first-round RT-PCR using HTBI primers, then second-round multiplex PCR was performed. TCRdb re-analysed the multiplex PCR reads in MiXCR, keeping a single row per CDR3 protein. The sample includes fewer than 650,000 distinct CDR3 sequences, roughly 20% of them seen just once. This clonotype was detected many times. This TCR was sampled from a woman aged 18-35 years with stable Graves' hyperthyroidism. Some clones in this sample may be carry-over from other donors' samples. The sequenced material came from peripheral blood.

The CDR3 DNA reads TGTGCCAGCAGTTTAGGTGACACGCGGAACACTGAAGCTTTCTTT. It yields the protein CASSLGDTRNTEAFF. V usage is TRBV12-3 or TRBV12-4 and J usage is TRBJ1-1; no firm D call. The CDR3 has 15 amino acids. Between the trimmed V and J ends, which lost 1 base and 1 base, there was a span of 10 bases.